The 5 T cell receptor beta chains below come from one sample, sequenced in a study of regulatory T cells in long-lasting Graves disease (dated by TCRdb to about 2021). To prepare the library, multiplex PCR was applied. Instrument used: Illumina HiSeq 4000. CDR3 regions were amplified by Arm-PCR with iRepertoire HTBI primers to construct TCR beta libraries. TCRdb trimmed the raw reads at Q25, called clones with MiXCR and kept productive beta chains. Rows with a matching CDR3 protein are joined into one entry that keeps the most common DNA and genes. Across this sample there are roughly 360,000 distinct CDR3 sequences, with about 10% seen only once. 18% of the sample rests with the top ten. The intended sense of this specimen's time point label: newly diagnosed GD, antithyroid drugs for less than 3 months. RNA was extracted from PBMCs in TRIzol for both TCR sequencing and RNA sequencing. These data were also reused for a study on T cells in Graves' hyperthyroidism and ophthalmopathy.

Source: peripheral blood mononuclear cells (PBMCs), taken at new diagnosis, from a patient treated with antithyroid drugs. These receptors were obtained from a woman younger than 35 with Graves disease. Donor details come from another sample of the same person, matched by shared clones.

This clonotype was seen a handful of times. J is TRBJ1-1 and V is TRBV27; 8 nucleotides align to TRBD1. Trimming took 1 base from V and 1 from J; bases not matched to a gene: 2. The CDR3 totals 15 residues. Germline CDR1 MNHEY, CDR2 SMNVEV (reference sequence). The CDR3 DNA follows: TGTGCCAGCAGTTTATGGCAGGGGGCGAACACTGAAGCTTTCTTT. It specifies CASSLWQGANTEAFF.

This clonotype has ten or more counts. The gene calls are TRBV7-3 and TRBJ1-2; D is undetermined. The germline gives CDR1 SGHTA, CDR2 FQGTGA. Deletions cut 6 bases from V and 2 bases from J, with 16 bases between. This CDR3 spans 15 amino acids. For the CDR3, the DNA is TGTGCCAGCAGATCGGACGGAGGACCCAACTATGGCTACACCTTC. Protein sequence: CASRSDGGPNYGYTF.

This clonotype has at least ten counts. The chain recombines TRBV2 with TRBJ2-4, with TRBD2 matching over 7 bases. The V gene end was trimmed by 3 bases and the J gene end by 0 bases; junction bases not matched to a gene: 11. This CDR3 spans 18 amino acids. Germline V CDR1 and CDR2: SNHLY, FYNNEI. Here the CDR3 DNA reads TGTGCCAGCAGTGATGAGGGTCGGGGACTACTAGCCAAAAACATTCAGTACTTC. Its protein is CASSDEGRGLLAKNIQYF.

This clonotype was recorded at least ten times. The chain employs TRBV28 and TRBJ2-4; 9 bases are a match to TRBD1. CDR3 length equals 16 residues. Trimming took 3 bases from V and 3 from J; bases not matched to a gene: 6. CDR1 MDHEN and CDR2 SYDVKM come from the germline V gene. The CDR3 DNA reads TGTGCCAGCAGTTTCCGGACAGGGGAAGGCAAAAACATTCAGTACTTC. Translated, it gives CASSFRTGEGKNIQYF.

This clonotype has ten or more counts. The rearrangement uses TRBV11-1 and TRBJ1-2, with TRBD1 matching 7 bases. Trimming removed 4 bases from V and 6 bases from J; junction bases left unmatched: 5. Germline values: CDR1 SGHAT, CDR2 FQDESV (reference sequence). This CDR3 has 13 residues. Here the CDR3 reads CASSSDREDGYTF. The CDR3, as DNA: TGTGCCAGCAGCTCCGACAGGGAAGATGGCTACACCTTC.